This T cell receptor beta chain derives from a study of control samples from healthy donors and cancer patients. Repertoires were generated with immunoSEQ multiplex PCR, while TCRdb's copy carries only in-frame clones and drops some. The profile covers more than 50,000 clones, with roughly 86% appearing a single time and 3.5% to 4% taken by the ten largest. Trimming removed 4 bases from V and 1 base from J; junction bases left unmatched: 0. The CDR3 sequence is 13 residues long. CDR1 and CDR2 from the germline V gene are SNHLY and FYNNEI. This clonotype originated in a man aged 45 to 65 in good health. The sequencing sample was made of blood. The chain has TRBV2 and TRBJ1-1, with TRBD1 matching 7 bases. The CDR3 DNA follows: TGTGCCAGCAGTGGACAGGGGAACACTGAAGCTTTCTTT. This codes for CASSGQGNTEAFF.